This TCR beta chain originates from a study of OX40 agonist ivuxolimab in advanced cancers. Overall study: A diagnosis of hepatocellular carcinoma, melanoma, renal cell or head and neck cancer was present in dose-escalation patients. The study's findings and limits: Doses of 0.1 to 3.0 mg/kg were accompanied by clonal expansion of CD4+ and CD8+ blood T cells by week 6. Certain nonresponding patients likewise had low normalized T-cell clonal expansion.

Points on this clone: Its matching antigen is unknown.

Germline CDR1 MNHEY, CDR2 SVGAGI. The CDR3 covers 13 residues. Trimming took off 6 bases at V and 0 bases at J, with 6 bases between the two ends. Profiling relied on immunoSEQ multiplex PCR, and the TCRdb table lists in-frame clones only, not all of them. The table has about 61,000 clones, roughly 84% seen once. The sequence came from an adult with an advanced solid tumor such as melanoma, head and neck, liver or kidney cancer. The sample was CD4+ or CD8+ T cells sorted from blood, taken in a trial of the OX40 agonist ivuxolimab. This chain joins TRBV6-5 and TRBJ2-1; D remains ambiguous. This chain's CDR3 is CASRWSSYNEQFF. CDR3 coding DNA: TGTGCCAGCAGATGGAGCTCCTACAATGAGCAGTTCTTC.